A single sample gave rise to the 24 T cell receptor beta chains below, sequenced in a study of breast tumors, draining lymph nodes, adjacent tissues. Each CDR3 protein is one row after TCRdb ran MiXCR on the multiplex PCR reads. The profile shows roughly 100,000 distinct CDR3 sequences, roughly 29% of them singletons. The lymph nodes were axillary draining lymph nodes from breast cancer patients. Source material: axillary lymph node tissue. The receptor source for this set is a female donor with breast cancer. Some clones in this sample may be carry-over from other donors' samples.

This clonotype was seen many times. The V call is TRBV7-2, the J call TRBJ1-2, with D tentatively TRBD1 (6 bases). The V and J ends lost 1 base and 8 bases respectively, with 11 bases between them. This CDR3 has 13 amino acids. Germline values: CDR1 SGHTA, CDR2 FQGNSA. The CDR3 DNA follows: TGTGCCAGCAGCTTAGTTCGGGGGCTCGGCTACACCTTC. It codes for CASSLVRGLGYTF.

V gene TRBV7-2 combines with J gene TRBJ1-6, with TRBD1 identical over 9 bases. Germline loops: CDR1 SGHTA, CDR2 FQGNSA. The trim removed 1 base at V and 12 bases at J, leaving 7 bases unmatched. CDR3 size: 15 residues. The CDR3 spells CASSLGPGTGQPLHF. The CDR3 DNA reads TGTGCCAGCAGCTTAGGTCCCGGGACAGGGCAACCCCTCCACTTT.

This clonotype was seen ten or more times. CDR3 coding DNA: TGTGCCAGCTCACCAAATGTGCTATCGGCAGGGGGCGACGAGCAGTACTTC. It is translated as CASSPNVLSAGGDEQYF. The V and J genes are TRBV18 and TRBJ2-7, with 8 nucleotides matching TRBD1. The germline gives CDR1 KGHSH, CDR2 LQKENI. This CDR3 comprises 17 residues. V dropped 2 bases and J dropped 5; count of bases not matched to a gene: 14.

The table lists this clonotype with a count of one. No conserved phenylalanine or tryptophan ends this CDR3, so it is likely a read error. The gene calls are TRBV2 and TRBJ2-5; TRBD2 is a possible D gene (6 bases). CDR3 length equals 13 residues. Trimming took off 8 bases at V and 0 bases at J, with 10 bases between the two ends. Per the germline V gene, CDR1 is SNHLY and CDR2 is FYNNEI. CDR3 DNA sequence: TGTGCCAGCGGGCGGGGTCACCAAGAGACCCAGTACCTC. This gives the protein CASGRGHQETQYL.

This clonotype was counted ten times or more. The chain uses TRBV6-5 and TRBJ2-5; D uncertain. Germline values: CDR1 MNHEY, CDR2 SVGAGI. The CDR3 has 14 residues. V was trimmed by 1 base and J by 3 bases, leaving 9 bases between them. The DNA of the CDR3 is TGTGCCAGCAGTTACTTGGCGACAAAAGAGACCCAGTACTTC. It yields the protein CASSYLATKETQYF.

Of note for this clonotype: This may stem from a read error, because a much larger clone lies one nucleotide away. The rearrangement joins TRBV6-5 to TRBJ1-2, with D perhaps matching TRBD1 (5 bases). The V gene lost 6 bases and the J gene lost 0 bases, with 14 bases spanning the gap. Germline V gene sequence: CDR1 MNHEY, CDR2 SVGAGI. The CDR3 is 15 amino acids. CDR3 sequence: CASSEKAGSNYGYTF. In nucleotides, the CDR3 is TGTGCCAGCAGCGAAAAGGCAGGGTCTAACTATGGCTACACCTTC.

This clonotype was recorded many times. With a much larger clone just one base away, this may be a read error. This chain uses TRBV6-4 with TRBJ2-3; D possibly corresponds to TRBD2 (6 bases). The V and J ends lost 5 bases and 5 bases respectively, with 11 bases between them. Germline V lookup: CDR1 MRHNA, CDR2 SNTAGT. CDR3 length: 13 residues. CDR3 sequence: CASSRRAGDTQYF. CDR3 DNA sequence: TGTGCCAGCAGTCGGAGGGCGGGAGATACGCAGTATTTT.

The genes are TRBV20-1 and TRBJ2-7, with 8 bases matching TRBD1. The CDR3 spans 14 residues. J lost 9 bases, V lost 1 base, and 11 bases had no gene match. Germline V gene data show CDR1 as DFQATT and CDR2 as SNEGSKA (reference sequence). CDR3 DNA: TGCAGTGCTAGAGTGGGGACAGGAAACTCCGGGCAGTACTTC. Amino acid sequence: CSARVGTGNSGQYF.

This chain connects TRBV19 to TRBJ2-2; 8 bases are shared with TRBD1. Germline CDR1 and CDR2: LNHDA and SQIVND (reference sequence). The CDR3 loop spans 15 amino acids. The V gene end was trimmed by 5 bases and the J gene end by 5 bases; junction bases not matched to a gene: 7. CDR3 coding DNA: TGTGCCAGTAGTTCCCAGGGGGCAGGGACCGGGGAGCTGTTTTTT. Its protein product is CASSSQGAGTGELFF.

In the case of this clonotype: One end of the junction is discordant with germline, which a read error may explain. The V call is TRBV30, the J call TRBJ2-7; no firm D call. Germline loops: CDR1 GTSNPN, CDR2 SVGIG (reference sequence). The CDR3 runs 15 residues. This CDR3 reads CAWSAPDHLSHEQYF. CDR3 sequence (DNA): TGTGCCTGGAGTGCCCCGGACCATCTCTCCCACGAGCAGTACTTC. The full variable domain, with the rest looked up from reference TRBV30 and TRBJ2-7, is SQTIHQWPATLVQPVGSPLSLECTVEGTSNPNLYWYRQAAGRGLQLLFYSVGIGQISSEVPQNLSASRPQDRQFILSSKKLLLSDSGFYLCAWSAPDHLSHEQYFGPGTRLTVT.

The table lists this clonotype with a few counts. A much more abundant neighbour one base away suggests this may be a read error. This chain connects TRBV11-2 to TRBJ2-7, with a weak D call TRBD1 (5 bases). CDR1 is SGHAT, CDR2 FQNNGV, per germline. This CDR3 comprises 13 residues. CDR3 bases: TGTGCCAGCAGCCCGGACACATCCTCCGAGCAGTACTTC. Protein: CASSPDTSSEQYF.

The rearrangement joins TRBV25-1 to TRBJ2-2; 8 positions agree with TRBD1. The CDR3 is 13 amino acids. The germline gives CDR1 MGHDK, CDR2 SYGVNS. Here the CDR3 reads CARGQGANGELFF. CDR3 nucleotides: TGTGCTAGAGGGCAGGGGGCTAACGGGGAGCTGTTTTTT.

The sample holds many counts of this clonotype. A read error may account for a junction end that differs from germline. The chain joins TRBV11-2 to TRBJ1-6; TRBD1 agrees at 9 bases. The CDR3 is 13 amino acids. The V gene's germline CDR1 is SGHAT and CDR2 FQNNGV. The CDR3 loop is CASSLGARDRAAF. The CDR3 nucleotides are TGTGCCAGCAGCTTGGGGGCCCGGGACAGGGCGGCCTTT.

This clonotype was seen repeatedly, ten times or more. The chain combines TRBV6-1 with TRBJ2-2; no reliable D call. The ends were cut back, 4 bases at V and 4 bases at J, with 7 bases in the middle. This CDR3 is built from 13 residues. Looked up from germline, CDR1 is MNHNS and CDR2 is SASEGT. CDR3 bases: TGTGCCAGCAGTGCTCTAGGCACCGGGGAGCTGTTTTTT. Protein product: CASSALGTGELFF.

Of note for this clonotype: This may stem from a read error, because a much larger clone lies one nucleotide away. The limits of the CDR3 on the DNA are not certain, so only TCRdb's listed CDR3 is given. V and J are TRBV9 and TRBJ2-7. CDR1 is SGDLS and CDR2 is YYNGEE in the germline V gene. The CDR3 has 14 amino acids, counting both end residues. The CDR3 loop is CASSVGVGTYEQSF.

The chain employs TRBV6-4 and TRBJ1-4; TRBD1 aligns across 7 bases. CDR3 length: 15 residues. V trimming: 5 bases; J trimming: 0 bases; junction bases outside the gene matches: 3. CDR1 is MRHNA, CDR2 SNTAGT, per germline. In DNA, the CDR3 is TGTGCCAGCAGTTCGGGACAGCCAACTAATGAAAAACTGTTTTTT. It encodes CASSSGQPTNEKLFF.

This clonotype was observed at least ten times. The chain combines TRBV20-1 with TRBJ1-5; D uncertain. This CDR3 region has 12 residues. From germline, CDR1 is DFQATT and CDR2 SNEGSKA (reference sequence). Trimming took off 3 bases at V and 9 bases at J, with 12 bases between the two ends. CDR3 loop: CSASDQPRPQHF. The CDR3 DNA sequence: TGCAGTGCTAGCGACCAACCCCGGCCCCAGCATTTT.

This clonotype appeared many times. V is TRBV9 and J is TRBJ2-3; D is uncertain. The V end lost 3 bases, the J end lost 6 bases, and 11 bases lay between the germline ends. CDR1 SGDLS and CDR2 YYNGEE come from the germline V gene. The CDR3 has 13 residues. The CDR3 DNA reads as TGTGCCAGCAGCGATGAGGTAGACGATACGCAGTATTTT. This codes for CASSDEVDDTQYF.

Points on this clonotype: One end of the junction is discordant with germline, which a read error may explain. The chain is built from TRBV24-1 and TRBJ2-7; perhaps TRBD1 as D (6 bases). The germline V gene encodes CDR1 KGHDR and CDR2 SFDVKD. The CDR3 is made up of 12 amino acids. CDR3 protein: CAISTGRGGQYF. The CDR3 nucleotides read TGTGCCATCAGTACAGGACGAGGGGGGCAGTACTTC.

Many counts were recorded for this clonotype. This chain links TRBV20-1 with TRBJ2-5; TRBD1 matches at 9 bases. Trimming removed 7 bases from V and 4 bases from J; junction bases left unmatched: 13. The CDR3 loop spans 15 amino acids. Germline loops: CDR1 DFQATT, CDR2 SNEGSKA (reference sequence). CDR3 residues: CSVRPGQGAGETQYF. In nucleotides, the CDR3 is TGCAGTGTAAGACCGGGACAGGGTGCGGGAGAGACCCAGTACTTC.

To note about this clonotype: A read error is possible here, since a much larger clone lies one base away. This CDR3 is missing its conserved last phenylalanine or tryptophan, likely due to a read error. The chain combines TRBV20-1 with TRBJ2-7; TRBD2 matches 12 bases. Unmatched junction bases numbered 3, after V lost 0 bases and J lost 6 bases. Germline assignment: CDR1 DFQATT and CDR2 SNEGSKA (reference sequence). This CDR3 is built from 14 residues. The CDR3 sequence is CSARDGLAGSEQYL. CDR3 sequence (DNA): TGCAGTGCTAGAGACGGACTAGCGGGATCCGAGCAGTACCTC.

The table lists this clonotype with many counts. The rearrangement joins TRBV6-6 to TRBJ2-7, with 7 bases lining up with TRBD2. The CDR3 extends over 16 amino acids. The germline CDR1 and CDR2 sequences are MNHNY and SVGAGI (reference sequence). V shed 5 bases and J 4 bases; nucleotides not matched to a gene: 14. CDR3 in amino acids: CASSHLQTSMGYEQYF. CDR3 DNA sequence: TGTGCCAGCAGTCACCTTCAGACTAGCATGGGATACGAGCAGTACTTC.

This chain joins TRBV24-1 and TRBJ2-3; D is undetermined. The CDR3 totals 13 residues. Germline CDR1 KGHDR, CDR2 SFDVKD. The V end was cut by 4 bases, the J end by 6 bases, with 10 bases between. Here the CDR3 reads CATSEKWVDTQYF. The CDR3 nucleotides are TGTGCCACCAGTGAGAAGTGGGTGGATACGCAGTATTTT.

This clonotype has at least ten counts. The genes are TRBV6-1 and TRBJ1-2; D is undetermined. V was shortened by 0 bases and J by 7 bases, with 15 bases between the two germline ends. From germline, CDR1 is MNHNS and CDR2 SASEGT. This CDR3 contains 15 residues. This chain's CDR3 is CASSEAGDGVGGYTF. The CDR3 DNA reads TGTGCCAGCAGTGAAGCTGGGGATGGGGTCGGTGGCTACACCTTC.